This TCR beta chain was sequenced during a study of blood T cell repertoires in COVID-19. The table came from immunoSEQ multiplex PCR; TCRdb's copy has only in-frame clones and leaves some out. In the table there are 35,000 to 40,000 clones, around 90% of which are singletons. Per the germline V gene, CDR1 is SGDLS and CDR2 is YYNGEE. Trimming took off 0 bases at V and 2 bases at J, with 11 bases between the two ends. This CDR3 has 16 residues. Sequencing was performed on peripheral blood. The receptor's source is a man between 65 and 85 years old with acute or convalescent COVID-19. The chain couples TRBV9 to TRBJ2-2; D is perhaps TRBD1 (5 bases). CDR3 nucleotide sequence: TGTGCCAGCAGCGTAGAACAGGAGAGAAACACCGGGGAGCTGTTTTTT. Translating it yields CASSVEQERNTGELFF.